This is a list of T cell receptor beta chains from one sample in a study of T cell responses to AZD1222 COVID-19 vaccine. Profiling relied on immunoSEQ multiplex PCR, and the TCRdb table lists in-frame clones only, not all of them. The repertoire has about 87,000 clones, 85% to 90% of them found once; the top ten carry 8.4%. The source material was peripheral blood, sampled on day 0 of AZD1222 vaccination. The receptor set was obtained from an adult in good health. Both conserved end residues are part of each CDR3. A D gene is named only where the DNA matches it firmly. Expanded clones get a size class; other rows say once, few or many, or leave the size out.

CDR3aa: CASSLESNQPQHF; CDR3nt: TGTGCCAGCAGCCTCGAAAGCAATCAGCCCCAGCATTTT; j_gene: TRBJ1-5; v_gene: TRBV6-4; d_gene: -; abundance: few
CDR3aa: CASSIAGDGSYNSPLHF; CDR3nt: TGTGCCAGTAGTATAGCGGGCGACGGGTCCTATAATTCACCCCTCCACTTT; j_gene: TRBJ1-6; v_gene: TRBV19; d_gene: -; abundance: -
CDR3aa: CASMGDGGSPLHF; CDR3nt: TGTGCCAGTATGGGGGACGGGGGATCACCCCTCCACTTT; j_gene: TRBJ1-6; v_gene: TRBV19; d_gene: -; abundance: -
CDR3aa: CASSWAGAYEQYF; CDR3nt: TGTGCCAGCAGTTGGGCAGGGGCCTACGAGCAGTACTTC; j_gene: TRBJ2-7; v_gene: TRBV6-2/TRBV6-3; d_gene: -; abundance: -
CDR3aa: CASSYRVRTGELFF; CDR3nt: TGTGCCAGCAGTTACAGGGTTAGGACCGGGGAGCTGTTTTTT; j_gene: TRBJ2-2; v_gene: TRBV2; d_gene: -; abundance: -
CDR3aa: CASSYGGPEDTQYF; CDR3nt: TGTGCCAGCAGTTACGGGGGCCCAGAAGATACGCAGTATTTT; j_gene: TRBJ2-3; v_gene: TRBV6-2/TRBV6-3; d_gene: -; abundance: -
CDR3aa: CASSQGGFEYGYTF; CDR3nt: TGTGCCAGCAGCCAAGGGGGATTTGAGTATGGCTACACCTTC; j_gene: TRBJ1-2; v_gene: TRBV3-1/TRBV3-2; d_gene: -; abundance: -
CDR3aa: CAWAGEWNSGNTIYF; CDR3nt: TGTGCCTGGGCAGGGGAATGGAACTCTGGAAACACCATATATTTT; j_gene: TRBJ1-3; v_gene: TRBV30; d_gene: -; abundance: -
CDR3aa: CASSPLGREQYF; CDR3nt: TGTGCCAGCAGCCCCCTAGGGCGCGAGCAGTACTTC; j_gene: TRBJ2-7; v_gene: TRBV7-2; d_gene: -; abundance: -
CDR3aa: CASSLVGTGGLEAFF; CDR3nt: TGTGCCAGCAGCTTAGTTGGGACAGGAGGGCTTGAAGCTTTCTTT; j_gene: TRBJ1-1; v_gene: TRBV7-2; d_gene: TRBD1; abundance: few
CDR3aa: CASSWGSNQPQHF; CDR3nt: TGTGCCAGCAGTTGGGGCAGCAATCAGCCCCAGCATTTT; j_gene: TRBJ1-5; v_gene: TRBV27; d_gene: -; abundance: -
CDR3aa: CASSFERGRYEQYF; CDR3nt: TGTGCCAGCAGCTTCGAACGGGGCCGCTACGAGCAGTACTTC; j_gene: TRBJ2-7; v_gene: TRBV11-1; d_gene: -; abundance: -
CDR3aa: CASSSQQGHSPLHF; CDR3nt: TGTGCCAGCAGCTCCCAACAGGGGCATTCACCCCTCCACTTT; j_gene: TRBJ1-6; v_gene: TRBV7-9; d_gene: TRBD1; abundance: -
CDR3aa: CASSLKGTASEKLFF; CDR3nt: TGTGCCAGCAGCTTGAAAGGGACAGCGTCTGAAAAACTGTTTTTT; j_gene: TRBJ1-4; v_gene: TRBV5-4; d_gene: TRBD1; abundance: -
CDR3aa: CASSLQENTEAFF; CDR3nt: TGTGCCAGCTCACTTCAGGAAAACACTGAAGCTTTCTTT; j_gene: TRBJ1-1; v_gene: TRBV18; d_gene: -; abundance: -
CDR3aa: CSVGDREDSPLHF; CDR3nt: TGCAGCGTCGGGGACAGGGAGGATTCACCCCTCCACTTT; j_gene: TRBJ1-6; v_gene: TRBV29-1; d_gene: TRBD1; abundance: -
CDR3aa: CASSAPGLSSMDTQYF; CDR3nt: TGCGCCAGCAGCGCCCCGGGACTATCTAGCATGGATACGCAGTATTTT; j_gene: TRBJ2-3; v_gene: TRBV10-1; d_gene: TRBD2; abundance: -
CDR3aa: CASSLGTAKTQYF; CDR3nt: TGTGCCAGCAGCTTAGGGACTGCGAAGACCCAGTACTTC; j_gene: TRBJ2-5; v_gene: TRBV7-9; d_gene: -; abundance: -
CDR3aa: CASNAGTADDQPQHF; CDR3nt: TGTGCCAGCAACGCCGGGACAGCCGATGATCAGCCCCAGCATTTT; j_gene: TRBJ1-5; v_gene: TRBV6-5; d_gene: TRBD1; abundance: -
CDR3aa: CSASLSGGSSYEQYF; CDR3nt: TGCAGTGCTAGTCTCTCGGGGGGAAGCTCCTACGAGCAGTACTTC; j_gene: TRBJ2-7; v_gene: TRBV20-1; d_gene: TRBD2; abundance: -
CDR3aa: CASSYGTTGELFF; CDR3nt: TGTGCCAGCAGTTACGGGACCACCGGGGAGCTGTTTTTT; j_gene: TRBJ2-2; v_gene: TRBV6-5; d_gene: -; abundance: -
CDR3aa: CSAGGQAVGNTIYF; CDR3nt: TGCAGCGCCGGTGGACAGGCGGTAGGAAACACCATATATTTT; j_gene: TRBJ1-3; v_gene: TRBV29-1; d_gene: TRBD1; abundance: once
CDR3aa: CASSRDRQETQYF; CDR3nt: TGTGCCAGCAGCAGAGACAGGCAAGAGACCCAGTACTTC; j_gene: TRBJ2-5; v_gene: TRBV7-3; d_gene: -; abundance: -
CDR3aa: CASSQEGGRETQYF; CDR3nt: TGTGCCAGCAGCCAAGAGGGGGGGCGGGAGACCCAGTACTTC; j_gene: TRBJ2-5; v_gene: TRBV3-1/TRBV3-2; d_gene: -; abundance: -
CDR3aa: CASRVGTSGVTGELFF; CDR3nt: TGTGCCAGCCGAGTGGGGACTAGCGGGGTTACCGGGGAGCTGTTTTTT; j_gene: TRBJ2-2; v_gene: TRBV7-3; d_gene: TRBD2; abundance: -
CDR3aa: CASSLHYLGSNEKLFF; CDR3nt: TGTGCCAGCAGCTTACATTATCTGGGATCTAATGAAAAACTGTTTTTT; j_gene: TRBJ1-4; v_gene: TRBV7-2; d_gene: -; abundance: few
CDR3aa: CASSLDSDTDTQYF; CDR3nt: TGCGCCAGCAGCTTGGACAGTGACACAGATACGCAGTATTTT; j_gene: TRBJ2-3; v_gene: TRBV5-1; d_gene: -; abundance: -
CDR3aa: CASSLGQVNTEAFF; CDR3nt: TGTGCCAGCAGCTTGGGACAGGTGAACACTGAAGCTTTCTTT; j_gene: TRBJ1-1; v_gene: TRBV5-5; d_gene: -; abundance: -
CDR3aa: CAWSAGATNEKLFF; CDR3nt: TGTGCCTGGAGCGCAGGGGCAACTAATGAAAAACTGTTTTTT; j_gene: TRBJ1-4; v_gene: TRBV30; d_gene: -; abundance: -
CDR3aa: CASSNPDLTQYF; CDR3nt: TGTGCCAGCAGTAATCCCGACTTAACCCAGTACTTC; j_gene: TRBJ2-5; v_gene: TRBV6-2/TRBV6-3; d_gene: -; abundance: -
CDR3aa: CASRSGTDLYEQYF; CDR3nt: TGTGCCAGCAGGTCCGGGACAGATCTCTACGAGCAGTACTTC; j_gene: TRBJ2-7; v_gene: TRBV28; d_gene: TRBD1; abundance: -
CDR3aa: CASSLGWGTGYNYGYTF; CDR3nt: TGTGCCAGCAGCCTAGGCTGGGGGACAGGATATAACTATGGCTACACCTTC; j_gene: TRBJ1-2; v_gene: TRBV5-5; d_gene: TRBD1; abundance: -
CDR3aa: CASSDRTGKTDTQYF; CDR3nt: TGTGCCAGCAGCGACCGGACGGGAAAGACAGATACGCAGTATTTT; j_gene: TRBJ2-3; v_gene: TRBV11-1; d_gene: -; abundance: -
CDR3aa: CASSGRGESGELFF; CDR3nt: TGTGCCAGCAGTGGACGAGGAGAGTCCGGGGAGCTGTTTTTT; j_gene: TRBJ2-2; v_gene: TRBV2; d_gene: -; abundance: -
CDR3aa: CASSGGDSYNEQFF; CDR3nt: TGTGCCAGCAGCGGAGGGGACTCCTACAATGAGCAGTTCTTC; j_gene: TRBJ2-1; v_gene: TRBV11-2; d_gene: -; abundance: -
CDR3aa: CRQGNTDTQYF; CDR3nt: TGCAGACAGGGTAACACAGATACGCAGTATTTT; j_gene: TRBJ2-3; v_gene: TRBV20-1; d_gene: -; abundance: -
CDR3aa: CASSPFSSGDGRETQYF; CDR3nt: TGTGCCAGCAGCCCCTTTTCCTCGGGGGATGGGAGAGAGACCCAGTACTTC; j_gene: TRBJ2-5; v_gene: TRBV14; d_gene: -; abundance: -
CDR3aa: CASSYNTGELFF; CDR3nt: TGTGCTAGCAGCTACAACACCGGGGAGCTGTTTTTT; j_gene: TRBJ2-2; v_gene: TRBV7-7; d_gene: -; abundance: -
CDR3aa: CASSSGGSYEQYF; CDR3nt: TGTGCCAGCAGCTCCGGAGGGTCCTACGAGCAGTACTTC; j_gene: TRBJ2-7; v_gene: TRBV5-6; d_gene: -; abundance: -
CDR3aa: CASSSQETSGNTIYF; CDR3nt: TGCGCCAGCAGCTCACAGGAGACCTCTGGAAACACCATATATTTT; j_gene: TRBJ1-3; v_gene: TRBV5-1; d_gene: -; abundance: -
CDR3aa: CASSFGGRQFSNQPQHF; CDR3nt: TGTGCCAGCAGCTTTGGGGGGCGACAGTTTAGCAATCAGCCCCAGCATTTT; j_gene: TRBJ1-5; v_gene: TRBV5-6; d_gene: -; abundance: few
CDR3aa: CASSQDNGGGADTQYF; CDR3nt: TGTGCCAGCAGCCAAGACAACGGGGGCGGGGCAGATACGCAGTATTTT; j_gene: TRBJ2-3; v_gene: TRBV3-1/TRBV3-2; d_gene: -; abundance: -
CDR3aa: CASSLTGYETQYF; CDR3nt: TGTGCCAGCAGCTTGACAGGGTACGAGACCCAGTACTTC; j_gene: TRBJ2-5; v_gene: TRBV7-2; d_gene: TRBD1; abundance: once
CDR3aa: CASSQDSGTTNQPQHF; CDR3nt: TGTGCCAGCAGCCAAGATAGCGGGACAACTAATCAGCCCCAGCATTTT; j_gene: TRBJ1-5; v_gene: TRBV3-1/TRBV3-2; d_gene: -; abundance: -
CDR3aa: CASSLQGGQETQYF; CDR3nt: TGTGCCAGCAGCTTACAAGGGGGCCAAGAGACCCAGTACTTC; j_gene: TRBJ2-5; v_gene: TRBV7-9; d_gene: -; abundance: -
CDR3aa: CASSYARDRVTGELFF; CDR3nt: TGTGCCAGCAGTTACGCCCGGGACAGGGTCACCGGGGAGCTGTTTTTT; j_gene: TRBJ2-2; v_gene: TRBV6-5; d_gene: TRBD1; abundance: -
CDR3aa: CASSAGDRKNTEAFF; CDR3nt: TGTGCCAGCAGCGCGGGGGACAGAAAGAACACTGAAGCTTTCTTT; j_gene: TRBJ1-1; v_gene: TRBV7-2; d_gene: TRBD1; abundance: -
CDR3aa: CASSIRQGSGTKNIQYF; CDR3nt: TGTGCCAGTAGTATCCGACAAGGGTCTGGAACCAAAAACATTCAGTACTTC; j_gene: TRBJ2-4; v_gene: TRBV19; d_gene: -; abundance: -
CDR3aa: CASSPTGAVTDTQYF; CDR3nt: TGTGCTAGCAGCCCGACAGGGGCGGTCACAGATACGCAGTATTTT; j_gene: TRBJ2-3; v_gene: TRBV7-7; d_gene: TRBD1; abundance: -
CDR3aa: CASSYSGGVPGNTIYF; CDR3nt: TGTGCCAGCAGTTACTCAGGAGGGGTGCCTGGAAACACCATATATTTT; j_gene: TRBJ1-3; v_gene: TRBV6-5; d_gene: -; abundance: -
CDR3aa: CASSPRGDEKLFF; CDR3nt: TGTGCCAGCTCACCACGCGGGGATGAAAAACTGTTTTTT; j_gene: TRBJ1-4; v_gene: TRBV18; d_gene: -; abundance: -
CDR3aa: CASSYSRDPSYEQYF; CDR3nt: TGTGCCAGCAGTTACTCACGTGATCCTTCCTACGAGCAGTACTTC; j_gene: TRBJ2-7; v_gene: TRBV6-5; d_gene: -; abundance: once
CDR3aa: CASSLAGDNEKLFF; CDR3nt: TGTGCCAGCAGCTTAGCGGGGGATAATGAAAAACTGTTTTTT; j_gene: TRBJ1-4; v_gene: TRBV7-2; d_gene: -; abundance: -
CDR3aa: CASSLPGTIYEQYF; CDR3nt: TGCGCCAGCAGCTTGCCTGGGACAATATACGAGCAGTACTTC; j_gene: TRBJ2-7; v_gene: TRBV5-1; d_gene: -; abundance: -
CDR3aa: CASSFSAASGGQKTQYF; CDR3nt: TGTGCCAGCAGCTTTTCGGCTGCTAGCGGGGGGCAGAAGACCCAGTACTTC; j_gene: TRBJ2-5; v_gene: TRBV7-9; d_gene: TRBD2; abundance: -
CDR3aa: CASSYSGQPPSEQYF; CDR3nt: TGTGCCAGCAGTTACTCGGGACAACCTCCCTCCGAGCAGTACTTC; j_gene: TRBJ2-7; v_gene: TRBV6-5; d_gene: -; abundance: -
CDR3aa: CASSKKGGRDSPLHF; CDR3nt: TGTGCCAGCAGCAAAAAAGGGGGGAGGGATTCACCCCTCCACTTT; j_gene: TRBJ1-6; v_gene: TRBV21-1; d_gene: -; abundance: -
CDR3aa: CASSASSGGAPYNEQFF; CDR3nt: TGTGCCAGCAGCGCCTCCAGCGGGGGGGCCCCCTACAATGAGCAGTTCTTC; j_gene: TRBJ2-1; v_gene: TRBV9; d_gene: TRBD2; abundance: -
CDR3aa: CASSQVRDRGTEAFF; CDR3nt: TGTGCCAGCAGCCAAGTCAGGGACAGGGGTACTGAAGCTTTCTTT; j_gene: TRBJ1-1; v_gene: TRBV3-1/TRBV3-2; d_gene: TRBD1; abundance: -